This T cell receptor (beta chain) derives from a study of T cells after yellow fever vaccination. TCRdb reprocessed the 5' RACE reads via MiXCR and lists one record per CDR3 protein. The table includes about 630,000 distinct CDR3 sequences, about 12% detected once. Germline CDR1 is SGHRS and CDR2 is YFSETQ. V was trimmed by 2 bases and J by 10 bases, leaving 18 bases between them. This CDR3 is built from 14 residues. The sequencing used PBMCs, collected on the day of the yellow fever booster vaccination. The sequence was collected from a man aged 25-40 years who received the YFV17D yellow fever vaccine. The rearrangement joins TRBV5-1 to TRBJ1-1, with a possible D match to TRBD1 (6 bases). The CDR3 region is CASSFEVGGSGAFF. Here the CDR3 DNA reads TGCGCCAGCAGCTTTGAAGTGGGGGGCTCTGGAGCTTTCTTT.